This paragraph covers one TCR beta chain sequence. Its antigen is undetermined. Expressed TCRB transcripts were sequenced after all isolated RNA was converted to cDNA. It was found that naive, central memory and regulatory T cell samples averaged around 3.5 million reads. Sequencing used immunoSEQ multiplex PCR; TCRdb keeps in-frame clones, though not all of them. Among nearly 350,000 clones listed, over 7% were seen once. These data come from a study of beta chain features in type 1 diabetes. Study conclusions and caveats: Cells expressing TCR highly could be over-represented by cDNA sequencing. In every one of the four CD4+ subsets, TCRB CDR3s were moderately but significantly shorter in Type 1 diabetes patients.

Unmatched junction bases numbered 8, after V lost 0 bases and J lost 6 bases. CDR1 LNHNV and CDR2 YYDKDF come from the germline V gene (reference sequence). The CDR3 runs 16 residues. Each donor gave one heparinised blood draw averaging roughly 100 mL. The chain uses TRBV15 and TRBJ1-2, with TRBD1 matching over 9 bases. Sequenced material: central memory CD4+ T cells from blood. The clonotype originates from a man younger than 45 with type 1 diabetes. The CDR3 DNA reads TGTGCCACCAGCAGAGATCTTAACAGGGGGCAGGATGGCTACACCTTC. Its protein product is CATSRDLNRGQDGYTF. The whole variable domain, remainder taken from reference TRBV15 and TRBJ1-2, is DAMVIQNPRYQVTQFGKPVTLSCSQTLNHNVMYWYQQKSSQAPKLLFHYYDKDFNNEADTPDNFQSRRPNTSFCFLDIRSPGLGDTAMYLCATSRDLNRGQDGYTFGSGTRLTVV.